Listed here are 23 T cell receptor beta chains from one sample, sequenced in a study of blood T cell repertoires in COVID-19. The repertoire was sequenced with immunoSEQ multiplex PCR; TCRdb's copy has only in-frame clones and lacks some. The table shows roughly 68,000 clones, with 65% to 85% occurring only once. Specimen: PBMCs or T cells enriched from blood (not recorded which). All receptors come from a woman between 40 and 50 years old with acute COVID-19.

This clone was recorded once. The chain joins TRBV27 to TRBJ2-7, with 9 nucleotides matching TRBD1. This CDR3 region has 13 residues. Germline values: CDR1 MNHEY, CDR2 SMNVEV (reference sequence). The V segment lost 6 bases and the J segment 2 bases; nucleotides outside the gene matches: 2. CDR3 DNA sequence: TGTGCCAGCAGAGGGACAGGGCCCTACGAGCAGTACGTC. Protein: CASRGTGPYEQYV.

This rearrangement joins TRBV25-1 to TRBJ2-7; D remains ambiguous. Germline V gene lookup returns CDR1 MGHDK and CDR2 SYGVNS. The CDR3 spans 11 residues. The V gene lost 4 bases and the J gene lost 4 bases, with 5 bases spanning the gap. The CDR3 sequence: CASSGAYEQYF. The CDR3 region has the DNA TGTGCCAGCAGTGGAGCATACGAGCAGTACTTC.

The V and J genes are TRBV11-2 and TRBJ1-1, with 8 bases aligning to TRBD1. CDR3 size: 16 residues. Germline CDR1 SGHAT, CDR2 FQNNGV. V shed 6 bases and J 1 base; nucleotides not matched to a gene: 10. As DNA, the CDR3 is TGTGCCAGCAGGTTTGGTTCCGGGACAGGGAACACTGAAGCTTTCTTT. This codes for CASRFGSGTGNTEAFF. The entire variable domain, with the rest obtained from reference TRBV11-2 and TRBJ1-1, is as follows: EAGVAQSPRYKIIEKRQSVAFWCNPISGHATLYWYQQILGQGPKLLIQFQNNGVVDDSQLPKDRFSAERLKGVDSTLKIQPAKLEDSAVYLCASRFGSGTGNTEAFFGQGTRLTVV.

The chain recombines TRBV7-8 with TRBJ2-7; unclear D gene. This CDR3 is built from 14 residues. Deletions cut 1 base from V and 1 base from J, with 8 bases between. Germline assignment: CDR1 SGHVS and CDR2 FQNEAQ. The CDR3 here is CASSLESQSYEQYF. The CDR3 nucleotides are TGTGCCAGCAGCTTAGAGTCCCAGTCCTACGAGCAGTACTTC.

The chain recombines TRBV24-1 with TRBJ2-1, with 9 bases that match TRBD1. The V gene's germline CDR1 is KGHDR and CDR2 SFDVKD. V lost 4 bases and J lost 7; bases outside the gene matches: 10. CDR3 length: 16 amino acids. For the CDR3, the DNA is TGTGCCACCAGTGACAACACAGGGGGCATCTCGAATGAGCAGTTCTTC. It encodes CATSDNTGGISNEQFF.

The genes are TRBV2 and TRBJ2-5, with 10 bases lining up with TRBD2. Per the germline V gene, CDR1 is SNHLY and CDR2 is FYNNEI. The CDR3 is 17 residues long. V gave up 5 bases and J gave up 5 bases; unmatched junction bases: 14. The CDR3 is CASSRLRSGRARETQYF. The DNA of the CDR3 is TGTGCCAGCAGTCGCCTCCGAAGCGGGAGGGCCCGGGAGACCCAGTACTTC.

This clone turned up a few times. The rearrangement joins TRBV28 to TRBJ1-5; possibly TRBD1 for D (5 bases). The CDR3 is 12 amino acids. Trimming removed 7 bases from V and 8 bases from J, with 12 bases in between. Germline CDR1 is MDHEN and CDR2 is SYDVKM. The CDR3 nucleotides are TGTGCCAGCACCTTTTCGGGGGAGCCCCAGCATTTT. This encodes CASTFSGEPQHF.

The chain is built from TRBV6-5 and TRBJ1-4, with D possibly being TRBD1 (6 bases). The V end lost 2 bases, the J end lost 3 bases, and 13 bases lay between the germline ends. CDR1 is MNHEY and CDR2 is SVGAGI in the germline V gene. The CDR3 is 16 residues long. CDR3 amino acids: CASSYQRQAPNEKLFF. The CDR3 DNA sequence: TGTGCCAGCAGTTACCAAAGACAGGCCCCTAATGAAAAACTGTTTTTT.

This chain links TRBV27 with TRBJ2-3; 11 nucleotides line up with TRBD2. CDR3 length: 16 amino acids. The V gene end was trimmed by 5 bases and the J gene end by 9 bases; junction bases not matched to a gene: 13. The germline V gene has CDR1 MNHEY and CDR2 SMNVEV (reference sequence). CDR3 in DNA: TGTGCCAGCAGTCTCCGACAGGTAGCGGGGGGGCGGACGCAGTATTTT. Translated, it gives CASSLRQVAGGRTQYF.

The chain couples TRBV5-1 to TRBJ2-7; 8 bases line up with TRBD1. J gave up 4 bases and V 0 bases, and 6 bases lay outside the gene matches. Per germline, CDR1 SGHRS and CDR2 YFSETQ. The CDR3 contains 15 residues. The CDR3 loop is CASSLDGTGKYEQYF. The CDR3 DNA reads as TGCGCCAGCAGCTTGGACGGGACAGGTAAATACGAGCAGTACTTC.

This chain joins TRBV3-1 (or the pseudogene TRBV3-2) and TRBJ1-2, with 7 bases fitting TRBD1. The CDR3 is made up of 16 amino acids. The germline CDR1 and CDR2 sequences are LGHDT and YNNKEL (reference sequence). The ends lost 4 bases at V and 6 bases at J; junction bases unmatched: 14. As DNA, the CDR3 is TGTGCCAGCAGCCCCCTCTCGAGACAGGGCGCTCATGGCTACACCTTC. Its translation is CASSPLSRQGAHGYTF.

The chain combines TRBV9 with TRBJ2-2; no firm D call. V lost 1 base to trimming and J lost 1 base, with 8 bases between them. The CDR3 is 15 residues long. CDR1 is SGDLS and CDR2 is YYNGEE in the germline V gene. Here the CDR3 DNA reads TGTGCCAGCAGCGTAACAGCCAAGAACACCGGGGAGCTGTTTTTT. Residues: CASSVTAKNTGELFF.

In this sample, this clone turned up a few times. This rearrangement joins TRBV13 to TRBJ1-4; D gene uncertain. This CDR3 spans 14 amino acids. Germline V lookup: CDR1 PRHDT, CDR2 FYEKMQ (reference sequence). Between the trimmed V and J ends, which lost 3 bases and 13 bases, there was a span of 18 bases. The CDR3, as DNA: TGTGCCAGCAGCTTGGAGGGCAGCTCAGGCGGACTGTTTTTT. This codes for CASSLEGSSGGLFF.

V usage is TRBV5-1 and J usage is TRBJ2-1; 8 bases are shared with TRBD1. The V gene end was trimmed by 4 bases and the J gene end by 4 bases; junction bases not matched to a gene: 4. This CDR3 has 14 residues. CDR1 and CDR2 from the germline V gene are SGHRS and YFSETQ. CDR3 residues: CASSAGTGYNEQFF. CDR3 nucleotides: TGCGCCAGCAGCGCCGGGACAGGTTACAATGAGCAGTTCTTC. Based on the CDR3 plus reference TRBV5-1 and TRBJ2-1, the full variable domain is KAGVTQTPRYLIKTRGQQVTLSCSPISGHRSVSWYQQTPGQGLQFLFEYFSETQRNKGNFPGRFSGRQFSNSRSEMNVSTLELGDSALYLCASSAGTGYNEQFFGPGTRLTVL.

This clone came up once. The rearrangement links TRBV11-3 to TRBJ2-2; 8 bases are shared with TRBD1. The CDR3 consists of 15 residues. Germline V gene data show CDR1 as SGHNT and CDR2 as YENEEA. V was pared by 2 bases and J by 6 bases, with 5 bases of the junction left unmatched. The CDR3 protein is CASSLRQGMAGELFF. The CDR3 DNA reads TGTGCCAGCAGCTTACGACAGGGGATGGCCGGGGAGCTGTTTTTT.

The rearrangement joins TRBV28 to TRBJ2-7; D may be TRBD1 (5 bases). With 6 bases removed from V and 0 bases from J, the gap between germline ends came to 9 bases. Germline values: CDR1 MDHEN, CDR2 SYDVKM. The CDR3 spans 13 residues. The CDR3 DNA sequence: TGTGCCAGCAGGGGGCCCAACTCCTACGAGCAGTACGTC. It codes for CASRGPNSYEQYV.

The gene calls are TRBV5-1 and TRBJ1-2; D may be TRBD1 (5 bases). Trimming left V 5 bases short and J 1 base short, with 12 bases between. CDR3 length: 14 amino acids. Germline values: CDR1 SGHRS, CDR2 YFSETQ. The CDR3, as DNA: TGCGCCAGCAGGGGGGACTCCCTTAACTATGGCTACACCTTC. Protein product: CASRGDSLNYGYTF.

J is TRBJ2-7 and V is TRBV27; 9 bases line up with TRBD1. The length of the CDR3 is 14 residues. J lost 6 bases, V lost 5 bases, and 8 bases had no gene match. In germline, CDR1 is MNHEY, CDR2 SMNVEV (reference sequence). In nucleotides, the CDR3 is TGTGCCAGCAGTGGATGGACAGGGGCGGGCGAGCAGTACTTC. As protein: CASSGWTGAGEQYF.

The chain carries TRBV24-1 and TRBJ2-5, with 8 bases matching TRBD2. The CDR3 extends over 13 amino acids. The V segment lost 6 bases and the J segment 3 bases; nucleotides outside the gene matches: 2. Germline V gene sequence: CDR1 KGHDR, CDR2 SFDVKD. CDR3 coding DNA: TGTGCCACCAGTATCGGGGGGGAAGAGACCCAGTACTTC. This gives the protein CATSIGGEETQYF.

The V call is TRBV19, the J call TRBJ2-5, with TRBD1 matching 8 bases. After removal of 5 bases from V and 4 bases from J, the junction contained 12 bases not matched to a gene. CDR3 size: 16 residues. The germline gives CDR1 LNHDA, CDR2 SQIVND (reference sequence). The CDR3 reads CASSGGLQGASETQYF. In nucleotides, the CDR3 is TGTGCCAGTAGTGGGGGGCTCCAGGGGGCTTCAGAGACCCAGTACTTC.

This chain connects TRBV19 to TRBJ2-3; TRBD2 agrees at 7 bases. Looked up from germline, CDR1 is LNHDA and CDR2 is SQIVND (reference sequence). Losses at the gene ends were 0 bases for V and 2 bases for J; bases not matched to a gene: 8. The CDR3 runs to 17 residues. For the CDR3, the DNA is TGTGCCAGTAGTATAGAGGGGAGGGGCGGGCCCACAGATACGCAGTATTTT. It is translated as CASSIEGRGGPTDTQYF.

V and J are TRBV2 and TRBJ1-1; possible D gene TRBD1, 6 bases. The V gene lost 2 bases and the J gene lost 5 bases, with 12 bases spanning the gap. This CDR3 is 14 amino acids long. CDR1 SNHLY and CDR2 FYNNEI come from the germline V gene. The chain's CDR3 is CASSEWTQGTEAFF. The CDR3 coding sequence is TGTGCCAGCAGTGAATGGACGCAGGGGACTGAAGCTTTCTTT.

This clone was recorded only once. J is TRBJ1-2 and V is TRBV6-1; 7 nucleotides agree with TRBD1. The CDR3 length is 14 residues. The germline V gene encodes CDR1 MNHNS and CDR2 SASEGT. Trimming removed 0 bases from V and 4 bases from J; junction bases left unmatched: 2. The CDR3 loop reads CASSEARTGYGYTF. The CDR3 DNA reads TGTGCCAGCAGTGAAGCGCGGACAGGCTATGGCTACACCTTC.